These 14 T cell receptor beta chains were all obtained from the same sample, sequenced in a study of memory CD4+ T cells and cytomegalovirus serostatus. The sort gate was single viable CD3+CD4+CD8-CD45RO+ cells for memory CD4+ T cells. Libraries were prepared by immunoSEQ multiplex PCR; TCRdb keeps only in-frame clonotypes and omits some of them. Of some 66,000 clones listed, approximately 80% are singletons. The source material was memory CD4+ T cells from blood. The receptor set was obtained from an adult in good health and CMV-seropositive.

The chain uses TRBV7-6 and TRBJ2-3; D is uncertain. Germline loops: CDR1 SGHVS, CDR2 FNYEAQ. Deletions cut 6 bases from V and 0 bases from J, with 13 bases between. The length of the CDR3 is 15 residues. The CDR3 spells CASRPLQSSTDTQYF. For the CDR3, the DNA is TGTGCCAGCAGGCCACTCCAGTCTAGCACAGATACGCAGTATTTT. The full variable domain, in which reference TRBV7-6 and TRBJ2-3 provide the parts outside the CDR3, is GAGVSQSPRYKVTKRGQDVALRCDPISGHVSLYWYRQALGQGPEFLTYFNYEAQQDKSGLPNDRFSAERPEGSISTLTIQRTEQRDSAMYRCASRPLQSSTDTQYFGPGTRLTVL.

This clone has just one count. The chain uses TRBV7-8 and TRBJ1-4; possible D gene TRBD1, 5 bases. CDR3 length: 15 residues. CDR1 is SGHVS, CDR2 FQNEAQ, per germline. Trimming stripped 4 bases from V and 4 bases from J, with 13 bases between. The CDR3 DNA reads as TGTGCCAGCAGCTCCCCCCGCGACAGTAATGAAAAACTGTTTTTT. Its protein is CASSSPRDSNEKLFF.

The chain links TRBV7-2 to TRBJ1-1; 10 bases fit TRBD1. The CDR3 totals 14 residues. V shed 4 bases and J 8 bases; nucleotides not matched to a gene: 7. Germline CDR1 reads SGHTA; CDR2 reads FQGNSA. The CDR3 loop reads CASSSGQGNWEAFF. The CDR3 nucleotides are TGTGCCAGCAGCTCGGGACAGGGGAATTGGGAAGCTTTCTTT.

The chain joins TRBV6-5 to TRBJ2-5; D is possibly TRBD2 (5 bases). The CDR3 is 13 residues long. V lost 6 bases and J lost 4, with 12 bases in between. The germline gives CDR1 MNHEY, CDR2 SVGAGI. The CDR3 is CASSPGVGETQYF. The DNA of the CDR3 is TGTGCCAGCAGCCCCGGGGTAGGAGAGACCCAGTACTTC.

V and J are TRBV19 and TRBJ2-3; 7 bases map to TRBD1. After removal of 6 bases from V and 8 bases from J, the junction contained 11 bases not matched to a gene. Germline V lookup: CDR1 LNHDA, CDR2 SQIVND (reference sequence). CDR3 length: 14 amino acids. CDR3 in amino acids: CASSELTGLGTQYF. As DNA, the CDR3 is TGTGCCAGTAGCGAATTGACAGGGCTAGGTACGCAGTATTTT.

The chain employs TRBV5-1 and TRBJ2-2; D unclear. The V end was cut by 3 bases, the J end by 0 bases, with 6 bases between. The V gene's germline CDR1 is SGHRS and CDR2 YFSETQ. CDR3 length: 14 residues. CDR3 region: CASSSYPNTGELFF. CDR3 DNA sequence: TGCGCCAGCAGCTCTTATCCGAACACCGGGGAGCTGTTTTTT.

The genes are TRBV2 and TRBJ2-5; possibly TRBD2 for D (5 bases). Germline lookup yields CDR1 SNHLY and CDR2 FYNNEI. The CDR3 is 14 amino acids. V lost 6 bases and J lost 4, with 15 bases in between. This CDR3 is CASRNRMSGETQYF. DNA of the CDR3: TGTGCCAGCAGGAACCGTATGAGCGGAGAGACCCAGTACTTC.

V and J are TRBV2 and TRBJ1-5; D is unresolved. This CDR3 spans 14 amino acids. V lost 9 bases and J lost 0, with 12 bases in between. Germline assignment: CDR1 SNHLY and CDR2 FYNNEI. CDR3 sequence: CARSSTASNQPQHF. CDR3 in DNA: TGTGCCAGATCTTCAACAGCTAGCAATCAGCCCCAGCATTTT.

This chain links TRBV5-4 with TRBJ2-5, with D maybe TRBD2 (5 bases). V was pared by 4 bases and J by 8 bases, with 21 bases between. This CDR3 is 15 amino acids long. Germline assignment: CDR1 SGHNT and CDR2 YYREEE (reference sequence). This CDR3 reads CASSPGRTSGVTQYF. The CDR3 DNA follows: TGTGCCAGCAGCCCTGGAAGAACCTCCGGGGTCACCCAGTACTTC. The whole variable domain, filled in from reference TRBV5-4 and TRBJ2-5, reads ETGVTQSPTHLIKTRGQQVTLRCSSQSGHNTVSWYQQALGQGPQFIFQYYREEENGRGNFPPRFSGLQFPNYSSELNVNALELDDSALYLCASSPGRTSGVTQYFGPGTRLLVL.

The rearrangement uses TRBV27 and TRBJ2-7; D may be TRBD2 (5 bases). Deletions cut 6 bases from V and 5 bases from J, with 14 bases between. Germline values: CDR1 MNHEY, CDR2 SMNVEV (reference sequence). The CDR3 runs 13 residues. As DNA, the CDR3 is TGTGCCAGCAGAGGAGCGGCTCGGGACGAGCAGTACTTC. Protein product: CASRGAARDEQYF.

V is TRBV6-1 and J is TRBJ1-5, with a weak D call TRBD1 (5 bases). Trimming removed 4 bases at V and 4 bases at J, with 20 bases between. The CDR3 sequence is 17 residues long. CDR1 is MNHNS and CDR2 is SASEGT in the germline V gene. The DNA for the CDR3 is TGTGCCAGCAGTGGCGCCGGGACTCCCGCTAGGAATCAGCCCCAGCATTTT. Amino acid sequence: CASSGAGTPARNQPQHF.

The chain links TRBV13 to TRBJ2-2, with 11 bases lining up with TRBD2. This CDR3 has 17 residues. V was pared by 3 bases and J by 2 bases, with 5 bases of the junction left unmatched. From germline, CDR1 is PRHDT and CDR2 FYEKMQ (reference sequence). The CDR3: CASSLLAGGENTGELFF. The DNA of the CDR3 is TGTGCCAGCAGCTTGCTAGCGGGGGGTGAAAACACCGGGGAGCTGTTTTTT.

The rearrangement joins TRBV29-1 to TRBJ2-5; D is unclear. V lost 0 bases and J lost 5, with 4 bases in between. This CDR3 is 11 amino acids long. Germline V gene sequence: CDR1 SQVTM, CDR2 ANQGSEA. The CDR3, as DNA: TGCAGCGTTGAAGATGGGGAGACCCAGTACTTC. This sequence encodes CSVEDGETQYF.

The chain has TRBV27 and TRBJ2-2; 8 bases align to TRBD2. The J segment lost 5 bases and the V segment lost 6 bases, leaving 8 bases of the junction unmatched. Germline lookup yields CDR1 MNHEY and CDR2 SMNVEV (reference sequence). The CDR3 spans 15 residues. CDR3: CASSGTRGFTGELFF. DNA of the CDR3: TGTGCCAGCAGCGGGACTAGGGGATTTACCGGGGAGCTGTTTTTT.